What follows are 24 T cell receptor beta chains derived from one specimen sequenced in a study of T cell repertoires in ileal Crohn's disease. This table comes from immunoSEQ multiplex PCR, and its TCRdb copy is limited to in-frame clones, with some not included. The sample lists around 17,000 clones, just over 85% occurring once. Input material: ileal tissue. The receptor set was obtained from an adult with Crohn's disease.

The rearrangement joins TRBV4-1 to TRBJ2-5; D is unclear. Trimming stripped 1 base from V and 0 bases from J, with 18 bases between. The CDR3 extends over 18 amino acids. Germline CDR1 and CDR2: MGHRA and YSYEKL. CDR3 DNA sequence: TGCGCCAGCAGCCAAGTGCCCCCCCGACAAATGTACCAAGAGACCCAGTACTTC. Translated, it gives CASSQVPPRQMYQETQYF.

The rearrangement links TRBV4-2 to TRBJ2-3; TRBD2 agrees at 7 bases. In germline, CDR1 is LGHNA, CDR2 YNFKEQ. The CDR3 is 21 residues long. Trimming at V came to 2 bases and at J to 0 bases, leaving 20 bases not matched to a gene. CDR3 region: CASSQQVALLVSGTSTDTQYF. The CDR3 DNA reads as TGTGCCAGCAGCCAACAAGTGGCCCTTCTGGTCAGCGGGACTAGCACAGATACGCAGTATTTT.

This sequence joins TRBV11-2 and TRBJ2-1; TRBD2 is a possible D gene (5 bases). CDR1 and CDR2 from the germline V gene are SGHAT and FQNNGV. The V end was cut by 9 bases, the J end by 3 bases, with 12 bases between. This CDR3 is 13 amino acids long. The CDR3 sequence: CASLLDFYNEQFF. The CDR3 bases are TGTGCCAGTCTTTTGGACTTCTACAATGAGCAGTTCTTC.

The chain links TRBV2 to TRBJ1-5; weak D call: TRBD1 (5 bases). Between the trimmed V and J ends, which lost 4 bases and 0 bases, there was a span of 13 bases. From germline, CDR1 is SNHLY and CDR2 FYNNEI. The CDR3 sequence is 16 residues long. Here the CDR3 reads CASSGEGLYSNQPQHF. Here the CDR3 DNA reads TGTGCCAGCAGTGGAGAGGGACTTTATAGCAATCAGCCCCAGCATTTT.

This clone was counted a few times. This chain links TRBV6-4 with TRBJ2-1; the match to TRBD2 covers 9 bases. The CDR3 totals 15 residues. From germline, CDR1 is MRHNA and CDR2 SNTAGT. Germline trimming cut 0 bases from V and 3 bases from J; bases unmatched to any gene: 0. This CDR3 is CASSDSSGSYNEQFF. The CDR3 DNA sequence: TGTGCCAGCAGTGACTCTAGCGGGAGCTACAATGAGCAGTTCTTC.

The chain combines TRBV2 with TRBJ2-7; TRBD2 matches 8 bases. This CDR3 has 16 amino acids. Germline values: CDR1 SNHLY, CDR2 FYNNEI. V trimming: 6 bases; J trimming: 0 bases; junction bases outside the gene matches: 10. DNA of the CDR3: TGTGCCAGCAGCCCCTGGCTAGCGGGCCACTCCTACGAGCAGTACTTC. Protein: CASSPWLAGHSYEQYF.

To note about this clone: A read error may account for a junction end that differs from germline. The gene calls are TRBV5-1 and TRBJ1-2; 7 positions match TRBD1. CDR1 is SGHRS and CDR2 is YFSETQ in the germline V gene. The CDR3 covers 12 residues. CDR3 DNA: TGCGCCAGCAGTTTGGACAGGTATTCCTACACCTTC. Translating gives CASSLDRYSYTF. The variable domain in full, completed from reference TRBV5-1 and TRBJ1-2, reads KAGVTQTPRYLIKTRGQQVTLSCSPISGHRSVSWYQQTPGQGLQFLFEYFSETQRNKGNFPGRFSGRQFSNSRSEMNVSTLELGDSALYLCASSLDRYSYTFGSGTRLTVV.

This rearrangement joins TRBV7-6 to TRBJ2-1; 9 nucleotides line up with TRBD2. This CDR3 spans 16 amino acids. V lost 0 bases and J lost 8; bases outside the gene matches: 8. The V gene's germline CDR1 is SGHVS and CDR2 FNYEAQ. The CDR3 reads CASSLAVSGSLDEQFF. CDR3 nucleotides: TGTGCCAGCAGCTTAGCTGTTAGCGGGAGCCTGGATGAGCAGTTCTTC.

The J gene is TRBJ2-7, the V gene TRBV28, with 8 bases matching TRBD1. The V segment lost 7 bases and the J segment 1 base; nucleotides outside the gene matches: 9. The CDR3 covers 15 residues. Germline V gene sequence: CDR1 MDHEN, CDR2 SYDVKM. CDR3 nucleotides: TGTGCCAGCACTTGGACAGGGACGGTATCCTACGAGCAGTACTTC. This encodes CASTWTGTVSYEQYF. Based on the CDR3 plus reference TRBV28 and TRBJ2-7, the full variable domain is DVKVTQSSRYLVKRTGEKVFLECVQDMDHENMFWYRQDPGLGLRLIYFSYDVKMKEKGDIPEGYSVSREKKERFSLILESASTNQTSMYLCASTWTGTVSYEQYFGPGTRLTVT.

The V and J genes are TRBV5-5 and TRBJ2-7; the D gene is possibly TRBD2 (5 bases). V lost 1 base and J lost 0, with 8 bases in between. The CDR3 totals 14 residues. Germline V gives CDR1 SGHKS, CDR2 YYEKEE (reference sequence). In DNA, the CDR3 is TGTGCCAGCAGCTTGTGGGAGAGCTCCTACGAGCAGTACTTC. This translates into CASSLWESSYEQYF.

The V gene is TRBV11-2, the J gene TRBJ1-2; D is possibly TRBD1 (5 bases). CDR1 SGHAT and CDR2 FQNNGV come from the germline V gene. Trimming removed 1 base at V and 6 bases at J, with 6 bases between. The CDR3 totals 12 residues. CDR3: CASSLGQNGYTF. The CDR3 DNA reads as TGTGCCAGCAGCTTAGGACAGAATGGCTACACCTTC.

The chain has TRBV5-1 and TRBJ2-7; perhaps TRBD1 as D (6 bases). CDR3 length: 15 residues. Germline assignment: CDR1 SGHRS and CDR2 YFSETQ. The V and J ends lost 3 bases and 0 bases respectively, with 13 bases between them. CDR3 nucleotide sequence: TGCGCCAGCAGCTACGATGGACAGAGCTCCTACGAGCAGTACTTC. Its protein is CASSYDGQSSYEQYF. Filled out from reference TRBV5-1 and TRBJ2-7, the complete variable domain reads KAGVTQTPRYLIKTRGQQVTLSCSPISGHRSVSWYQQTPGQGLQFLFEYFSETQRNKGNFPGRFSGRQFSNSRSEMNVSTLELGDSALYLCASSYDGQSSYEQYFGPGTRLTVT.

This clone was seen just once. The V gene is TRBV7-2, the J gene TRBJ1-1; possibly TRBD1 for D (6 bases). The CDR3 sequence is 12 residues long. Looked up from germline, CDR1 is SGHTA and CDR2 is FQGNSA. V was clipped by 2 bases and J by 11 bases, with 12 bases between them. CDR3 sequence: CASSLPGQLAFF. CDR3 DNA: TGTGCCAGCAGCTTACCCGGACAGTTGGCTTTCTTT.

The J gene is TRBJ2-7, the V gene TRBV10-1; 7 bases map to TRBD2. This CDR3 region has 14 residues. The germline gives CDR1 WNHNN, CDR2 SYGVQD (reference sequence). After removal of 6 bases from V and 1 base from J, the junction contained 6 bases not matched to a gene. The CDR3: CASSRDYRSYEQYF. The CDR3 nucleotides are TGCGCCAGCAGCCGGGACTACAGATCCTACGAGCAGTACTTC.

CDR3 amino acids: CASTGVKAQYF. Here the CDR3 DNA reads TGTGCCAGCACGGGTGTTAAAGCCCAGTACTTC. The chain links TRBV28 to TRBJ2-5, with no clear D. CDR3 length: 11 amino acids. The germline gives CDR1 MDHEN, CDR2 SYDVKM. Trimming cost V 7 bases and J 9 bases, with 12 bases left between them.

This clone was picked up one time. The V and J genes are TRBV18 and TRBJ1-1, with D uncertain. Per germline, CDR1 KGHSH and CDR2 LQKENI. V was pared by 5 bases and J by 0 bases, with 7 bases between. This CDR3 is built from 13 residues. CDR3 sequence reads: CASSNGVNTEAFF. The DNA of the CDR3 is TGTGCCAGCTCAAACGGAGTGAACACTGAAGCTTTCTTT.

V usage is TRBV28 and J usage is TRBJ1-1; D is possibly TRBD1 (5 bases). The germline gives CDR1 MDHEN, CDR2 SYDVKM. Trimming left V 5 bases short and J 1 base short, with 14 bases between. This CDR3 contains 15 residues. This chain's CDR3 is CASSQPHRQNTEAFF. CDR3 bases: TGTGCCAGCAGTCAACCCCACAGGCAGAACACTGAAGCTTTCTTT. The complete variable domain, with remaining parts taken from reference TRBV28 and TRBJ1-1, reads DVKVTQSSRYLVKRTGEKVFLECVQDMDHENMFWYRQDPGLGLRLIYFSYDVKMKEKGDIPEGYSVSREKKERFSLILESASTNQTSMYLCASSQPHRQNTEAFFGQGTRLTVV.

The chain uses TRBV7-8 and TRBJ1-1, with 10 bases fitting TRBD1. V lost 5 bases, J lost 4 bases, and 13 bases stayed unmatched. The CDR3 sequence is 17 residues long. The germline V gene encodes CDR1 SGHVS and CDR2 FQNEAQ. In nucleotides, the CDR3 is TGTGCCAGCAGCCTCAGACAGGGGGCCGACAAAGGCACTGAAGCTTTCTTT. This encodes CASSLRQGADKGTEAFF. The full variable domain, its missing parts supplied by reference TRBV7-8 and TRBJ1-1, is GAGVSQSPRYKVAKRGQDVALRCDPISGHVSLFWYQQALGQGPEFLTYFQNEAQLDKSGLPSDRFFAERPEGSVSTLKIQRTQQEDSAVYLCASSLRQGADKGTEAFFGQGTRLTVV.

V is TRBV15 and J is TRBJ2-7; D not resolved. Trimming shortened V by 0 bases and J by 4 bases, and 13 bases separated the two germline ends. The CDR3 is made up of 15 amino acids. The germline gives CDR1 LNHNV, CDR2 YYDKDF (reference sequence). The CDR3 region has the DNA TGTGCCACCAGCAGAGATTTACAGAATTTTTACGAGCAGTACTTC. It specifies CATSRDLQNFYEQYF.

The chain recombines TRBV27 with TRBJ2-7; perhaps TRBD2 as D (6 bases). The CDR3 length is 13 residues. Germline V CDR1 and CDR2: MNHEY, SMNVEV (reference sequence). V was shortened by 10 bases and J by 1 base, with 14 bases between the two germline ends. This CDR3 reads CATRDGLSYEQYF. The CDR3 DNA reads TGTGCCACGCGGGACGGATTATCCTACGAGCAGTACTTC.

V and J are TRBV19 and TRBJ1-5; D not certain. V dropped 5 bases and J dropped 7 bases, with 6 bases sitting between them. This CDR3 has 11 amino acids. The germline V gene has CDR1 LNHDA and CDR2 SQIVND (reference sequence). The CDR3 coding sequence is TGTGCCAGTAGTGGAGGACAGCCCCAGCATTTT. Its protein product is CASSGGQPQHF. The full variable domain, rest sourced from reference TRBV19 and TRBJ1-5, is DGGITQSPKYLFRKEGQNVTLSCEQNLNHDAMYWYRQDPGQGLRLIYYSQIVNDFQKGDIAEGYSVSREKKESFPLTVTSAQKNPTAFYLCASSGGQPQHFGDGTRLSIL.

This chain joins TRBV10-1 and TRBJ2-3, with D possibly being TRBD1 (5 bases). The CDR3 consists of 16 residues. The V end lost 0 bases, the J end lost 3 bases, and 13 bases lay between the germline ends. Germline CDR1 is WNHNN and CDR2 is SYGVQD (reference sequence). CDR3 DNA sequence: TGCGCCAGCAGTGAGTCGATTTCCTCAGGGACAGATACGCAGTATTTT. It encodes CASSESISSGTDTQYF.

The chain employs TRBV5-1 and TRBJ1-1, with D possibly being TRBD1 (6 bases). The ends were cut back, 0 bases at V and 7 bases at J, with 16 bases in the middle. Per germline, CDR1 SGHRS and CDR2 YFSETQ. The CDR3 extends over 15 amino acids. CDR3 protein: CASSLVEAGAVEAFF. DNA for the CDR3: TGCGCCAGCAGCTTGGTTGAAGCGGGGGCCGTTGAAGCTTTCTTT.

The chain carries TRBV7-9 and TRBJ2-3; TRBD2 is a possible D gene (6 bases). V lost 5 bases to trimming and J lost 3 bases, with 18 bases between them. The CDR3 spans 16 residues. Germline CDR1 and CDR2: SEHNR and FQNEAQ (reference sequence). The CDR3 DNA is TGTGCCAGCAGCCGGAACCTAGCGCCTGAGACAGATACGCAGTATTTT. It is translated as CASSRNLAPETDTQYF.